The 32 T cell receptor beta chains in this list originate from one sample, sequenced in a study of CD8+ T cells in alopecia areata. Treatment reported: oral pan-JAK inhibitor, 5-10 mg twice daily. TCR sequencing used cDNA made by reverse transcription of extracted RNA. TCRdb's copy holds only in-frame clones and misses some; the assay was immunoSEQ multiplex PCR. Found here are approximately 110,000 clones, roughly three fifths of them singletons; the top ten hold 12%. Sequences were derived from CD8+ T cells sorted from blood, sampled at week 24, from a patient treated with tofacitinib. Source of these receptors: a human donor with alopecia areata.

The V and J genes are TRBV9 and TRBJ2-5; the D gene is possibly TRBD2 (5 bases). V lost 0 bases and J 4 bases, leaving 13 bases between the germline ends. The CDR3 is made up of 15 amino acids. The germline gives CDR1 SGDLS, CDR2 YYNGEE. The DNA of the CDR3 is TGTGCCAGCAGCGTAGGGAATGATGGAGGAGAGACCCAGTACTTC. Its translation: CASSVGNDGGETQYF.

This chain links TRBV4-1 with TRBJ2-1; D uncertain. The CDR3 is 13 residues long. From germline, CDR1 is MGHRA and CDR2 YSYEKL. Trimming cost V 3 bases and J 8 bases, with 11 bases left between them. DNA of the CDR3: TGCGCCAGCAGCCACCCTTTGAACGATGAGCAGTTCTTC. This sequence encodes CASSHPLNDEQFF.

The chain combines TRBV13 with TRBJ1-2; possibly TRBD1 for D (6 bases). This CDR3 spans 15 amino acids. Germline V gene lookup returns CDR1 PRHDT and CDR2 FYEKMQ (reference sequence). Deletions cut 3 bases from V and 8 bases from J, with 19 bases between. Here the CDR3 reads CASSLGLTGTKGYTF. In DNA form, the CDR3 reads TGTGCCAGCAGCTTGGGACTTACAGGGACGAAGGGCTACACCTTC.

The chain carries TRBV7-3 and TRBJ2-3, with 8 bases lining up with TRBD2. With V trimmed by 5 bases and J by 2 bases, 9 bases remained unmatched. The CDR3 is made up of 16 amino acids. The germline V gene encodes CDR1 SGHTA and CDR2 FQGTGA. CDR3: CASSPFSGGITDTQYF. The CDR3 DNA is TGTGCCAGCAGCCCCTTTTCGGGGGGGATCACAGATACGCAGTATTTT.

The rearrangement links TRBV7-9 to TRBJ2-5; D is unclear. The V gene's germline CDR1 is SEHNR and CDR2 FQNEAQ (reference sequence). V lost 0 bases, J lost 2 bases, and 10 bases lay in between. The CDR3 covers 15 residues. This CDR3 is CASSLAIQAQETQYF. In DNA, the CDR3 is TGTGCCAGCAGCTTAGCGATTCAGGCACAAGAGACCCAGTACTTC.

The chain combines TRBV30 with TRBJ2-3; D unresolved. V shed 0 bases and J shed 5 bases, with 6 bases lying between them. The CDR3 contains 12 residues. Looked up from germline, CDR1 is GTSNPN and CDR2 is SVGIG (reference sequence). This CDR3 is CAWSVHEDTQYF. CDR3 DNA: TGTGCCTGGAGTGTACACGAAGATACGCAGTATTTT.

The rearrangement links TRBV27 to TRBJ2-7, with 10 bases aligning to TRBD1. Trimming cost V 6 bases and J 4 bases; bases outside gene matches: 9. The germline gives CDR1 MNHEY, CDR2 SMNVEV (reference sequence). This CDR3 has 15 residues. The CDR3 bases are TGTGCCAGCAGCGTACCCGGGACAGGGGTGTACGAGCAGTACTTC. Translated: CASSVPGTGVYEQYF.

This chain links TRBV7-3 with TRBJ2-3; a possible D gene is TRBD2 (6 bases). The CDR3 extends over 13 amino acids. CDR1 is SGHTA, CDR2 FQGTGA, per germline. Trimming cost V 8 bases and J 0 bases, with 9 bases left between them. The DNA of the CDR3 is TGTGCCAGCGGCCTAGCGAGCACAGATACGCAGTATTTT. Its translation is CASGLASTDTQYF.

With respect to this clone: The same CDR3 also results from other DNA sequences found in this sample. The chain links TRBV29-1 to TRBJ2-7; 10 bases agree with TRBD1. The CDR3 extends over 12 amino acids. V trimming: 4 bases; J trimming: 4 bases; junction bases outside the gene matches: 1. Germline lookup yields CDR1 SQVTM and CDR2 ANQGSEA. In nucleotides, the CDR3 is TGCAGCGTTGTGGGACAGGGGTACGAGCAGTACTTC. Amino acid sequence: CSVVGQGYEQYF.

Only one count was recorded for this clone. The chain recombines TRBV18 with TRBJ1-5; D not certain. Between the trimmed V and J ends, which lost 3 bases and 0 bases, there was a span of 15 bases. This CDR3 is 17 amino acids long. The germline CDR1 and CDR2 sequences are KGHSH and LQKENI. The CDR3 sequence is CASSPSVGKPSNQPQHF. CDR3 DNA sequence: TGTGCCAGCTCACCCTCGGTTGGAAAGCCTAGCAATCAGCCCCAGCATTTT. The complete variable domain, with remaining parts taken from reference TRBV18 and TRBJ1-5, reads NAGVMQNPRHLVRRRGQEARLRCSPMKGHSHVYWYRQLPEEGLKFMVYLQKENIIDESGMPKERFSAEFPKEGPSILRIQQVVRGDSAAYFCASSPSVGKPSNQPQHFGDGTRLSIL.

V and J are TRBV4-1 and TRBJ1-5; D is possibly TRBD1 (5 bases). Looked up from germline, CDR1 is MGHRA and CDR2 is YSYEKL. The CDR3 loop spans 13 amino acids. Trimming removed 0 bases at V and 8 bases at J, with 8 bases between. CDR3 sequence: CASSQERGEPQHF. CDR3 DNA sequence: TGCGCCAGCAGCCAAGAAAGGGGAGAGCCCCAGCATTTT.

This clone was seen a few times. The chain employs TRBV2 and TRBJ2-7, with 9 nucleotides matching TRBD1. J lost 6 bases, V lost 3 bases, and 9 bases had no gene match. This CDR3 spans 15 amino acids. Germline CDR1 reads SNHLY; CDR2 reads FYNNEI. CDR3 residues: CASSEGQGQDGEQYF. In DNA form, the CDR3 reads TGTGCCAGCAGTGAGGGACAGGGACAGGATGGCGAGCAGTACTTC.

Turning to this clone: Sequence at one end of the junction differs from germline and may be a read error. V and J are TRBV4-2 and TRBJ2-1, with 10 bases matching TRBD2. There are 17 residues in the CDR3. Looked up from germline, CDR1 is LGHNA and CDR2 is YNFKEQ. The CDR3 DNA reads as TGTGCCAGCACCCAAGGGGTAGCGGGGGGATTTTACAATGAGCAGTTCTTC. Encoded protein: CASTQGVAGGFYNEQFF.

The V gene is TRBV6-6, the J gene TRBJ2-3; D perhaps matches TRBD1 (5 bases). V lost 11 bases and J lost 1, with 19 bases in between. The CDR3 extends over 15 amino acids. Germline V gene data show CDR1 as MNHNY and CDR2 as SVGAGI (reference sequence). The CDR3 DNA reads as TGTGCCGCCTCCTTCACCGAGACAGGCACAGATACGCAGTATTTT. Amino acid sequence: CAASFTETGTDTQYF.

The chain uses TRBV27 and TRBJ1-5; the match to TRBD1 covers 8 bases. The germline CDR1 and CDR2 sequences are MNHEY and SMNVEV (reference sequence). The CDR3 consists of 16 residues. V lost 5 bases and J lost 4; bases outside the gene matches: 10. This chain's CDR3 is CASSPSTGVVNQPQHF. CDR3 in DNA: TGTGCCAGCAGTCCCTCGACAGGGGTTGTTAATCAGCCCCAGCATTTT.

The rearrangement links TRBV27 to TRBJ1-1, with D unclear. The CDR3 extends over 13 amino acids. Germline V gene data show CDR1 as MNHEY and CDR2 as SMNVEV (reference sequence). Between the trimmed V and J ends, which lost 8 bases and 0 bases, there was a span of 10 bases. The CDR3 is CASADLMNTEAFF. The DNA of the CDR3 is TGTGCCAGCGCTGATCTCATGAACACTGAAGCTTTCTTT.

The chain employs TRBV27 and TRBJ1-2; TRBD1 agrees at 7 bases. Germline V gives CDR1 MNHEY, CDR2 SMNVEV (reference sequence). Trimming took 5 bases from V and 2 from J; bases not matched to a gene: 8. The CDR3 extends over 15 amino acids. CDR3 DNA sequence: TGTGCCAGCAGTCCCGGGACAGTCCCAAACTATGGCTACACCTTC. It codes for CASSPGTVPNYGYTF.

This chain joins TRBV7-9 and TRBJ1-1; D is ambiguous. CDR1 SEHNR and CDR2 FQNEAQ come from the germline V gene (reference sequence). The germline V and J ends were trimmed by 3 bases and 0 bases, with 8 bases remaining between them. The CDR3 runs 14 residues. The CDR3 region is CASSLDGMNTEAFF. DNA of the CDR3: TGTGCCAGCAGCTTGGACGGGATGAACACTGAAGCTTTCTTT.

The chain carries TRBV11-2 and TRBJ1-1; no definite D call. V was trimmed by 1 base and J by 2 bases, leaving 5 bases between them. This CDR3 is 13 amino acids long. Looked up from germline, CDR1 is SGHAT and CDR2 is FQNNGV. The CDR3 loop reads CASSLVPNTEAFF. The CDR3 DNA sequence: TGTGCCAGCAGCTTAGTCCCCAACACTGAAGCTTTCTTT. The variable domain in full, completed from reference TRBV11-2 and TRBJ1-1, reads EAGVAQSPRYKIIEKRQSVAFWCNPISGHATLYWYQQILGQGPKLLIQFQNNGVVDDSQLPKDRFSAERLKGVDSTLKIQPAKLEDSAVYLCASSLVPNTEAFFGQGTRLTVV.

The V gene is TRBV11-2, the J gene TRBJ2-7; no clear D. Germline loops: CDR1 SGHAT, CDR2 FQNNGV. The CDR3 contains 12 residues. V lost 2 bases to trimming and J lost 3 bases, with 5 bases between them. CDR3 nucleotides: TGTGCCAGCAGCTTACTCCACTACGAGCAGTACTTC. Residues: CASSLLHYEQYF.

This clone was counted only a few times. The genes are TRBV7-9 and TRBJ2-3; 9 bases line up with TRBD2. The CDR3 has 16 amino acids. The germline V gene encodes CDR1 SEHNR and CDR2 FQNEAQ (reference sequence). After removal of 0 bases from V and 2 bases from J, the junction contained 3 bases not matched to a gene. CDR3 nucleotides: TGTGCCAGCAGCTTAGCAGCGGGGGGCCTCACAGATACGCAGTATTTT. This encodes CASSLAAGGLTDTQYF.

This clone was seen once. The rearrangement links TRBV27 to TRBJ2-3, with 7 bases matching TRBD2. The CDR3 has 16 amino acids. The V and J ends lost 5 bases and 6 bases, in that order; junction bases with no gene match: 14. Germline CDR1 reads MNHEY; CDR2 reads SMNVEV (reference sequence). CDR3 sequence (DNA): TGTGCCAGCAGTCACTTGACTAGCATTGCCACGGATACGCAGTATTTT. As protein: CASSHLTSIATDTQYF.

The chain couples TRBV11-2 to TRBJ2-7; 9 nucleotides match TRBD1. Trimming at V came to 1 base and at J to 6 bases, leaving 10 bases not matched to a gene. CDR3 length: 16 amino acids. CDR1 is SGHAT, CDR2 FQNNGV, per germline. The chain's CDR3 is CASSLGAGTGSREQYF. In DNA, the CDR3 is TGTGCCAGCAGCTTAGGGGCCGGGACAGGGTCACGCGAGCAGTACTTC.

J is TRBJ2-1 and V is TRBV19; D is unresolved. Germline CDR1 LNHDA, CDR2 SQIVND (reference sequence). The CDR3 has 13 amino acids. Deletions cut 2 bases from V and 7 bases from J, with 9 bases between. The CDR3 spells CASSITAINEQFF. The CDR3 DNA reads TGTGCCAGTAGTATAACAGCGATAAATGAGCAGTTCTTC.

In regard to this clone: One junction end disagrees with the germline gene, perhaps due to a read error. The chain couples TRBV9 to TRBJ2-1; D gene uncertain. Germline V CDR1 and CDR2: SGDLS, YYNGEE. CDR3 length: 12 residues. The CDR3 reads CASSSSFNEQFF. CDR3 nucleotide sequence: TGTGCCAGCTCCTCCTCCTTCAATGAGCAGTTCTTC.

The J gene is TRBJ2-2, the V gene TRBV2; D is uncertain. The CDR3 runs to 14 residues. Trimming pared 3 bases from V and 5 bases from J, leaving 10 bases between. The germline CDR1 and CDR2 sequences are SNHLY and FYNNEI. The chain's CDR3 is CASSDGTSTGELFF. CDR3 sequence (DNA): TGTGCCAGCAGTGATGGAACCTCGACCGGGGAGCTGTTTTTT.

The chain has TRBV2 and TRBJ2-5; no clear D gene. CDR3 length: 13 residues. Trimming left V 8 bases short and J 2 bases short, with 12 bases between. CDR1 and CDR2 from the germline V gene are SNHLY and FYNNEI. CDR3 region: CASYGSRQETQYF. For the CDR3, the DNA is TGTGCCAGCTATGGGTCTAGACAAGAGACCCAGTACTTC.

This clone has more than one count but fewer than ten. The gene calls are TRBV30 and TRBJ2-5; perhaps TRBD2 as D (5 bases). The CDR3 loop spans 13 amino acids. V lost 3 bases, J lost 9 bases, and 17 bases lay in between. CDR1 is GTSNPN and CDR2 is SVGIG in the germline V gene (reference sequence). DNA for the CDR3: TGTGCCTGGAGCCCCCTAGATCCGGGGTCCCAGTACTTC. Translation: CAWSPLDPGSQYF.

This clone has more than one count but fewer than ten. The V and J genes are TRBV7-9 and TRBJ2-3; 15 bases fit TRBD2. The J segment lost 2 bases and the V segment lost 5 bases, leaving 2 bases of the junction unmatched. The CDR3 consists of 16 residues. Germline CDR1 SEHNR, CDR2 FQNEAQ (reference sequence). The CDR3 spells CASSRTSGGATDTQYF. For the CDR3, the DNA is TGTGCCAGCAGCCGGACTAGCGGGGGGGCCACAGATACGCAGTATTTT.

This chain uses TRBV6-1 with TRBJ1-2, with D hard to call. Germline CDR1 is MNHNS and CDR2 is SASEGT. Trimming shortened V by 6 bases and J by 5 bases, and 16 bases separated the two germline ends. The CDR3 is 14 amino acids. The DNA of the CDR3 is TGTGCCAGCAGCAATGACGGTGGGAGTTATGGCTACACCTTC. It specifies CASSNDGGSYGYTF.

The rearrangement uses TRBV4-2 and TRBJ1-6, with D possibly TRBD1 on 5 matching bases. This CDR3 has 15 amino acids. Trimming removed 4 bases at V and 7 bases at J, with 14 bases between. CDR1 and CDR2 (germline): LGHNA, YNFKEQ. CDR3: CASSLVDNGNSPLHF. CDR3 DNA sequence: TGTGCCAGCAGCCTTGTGGACAACGGCAATTCACCCCTCCACTTT.

The chain has TRBV14 and TRBJ1-2; 12 nucleotides agree with TRBD1. The CDR3 runs to 16 residues. The germline V gene encodes CDR1 SGHDN and CDR2 FVKESK. J gave up 8 bases and V 4 bases, and 11 bases lay outside the gene matches. The CDR3 is CASSPNRGQGAGGYTF. The CDR3 DNA is TGTGCCAGCAGCCCGAATAGGGGACAGGGGGCAGGAGGCTACACCTTC.